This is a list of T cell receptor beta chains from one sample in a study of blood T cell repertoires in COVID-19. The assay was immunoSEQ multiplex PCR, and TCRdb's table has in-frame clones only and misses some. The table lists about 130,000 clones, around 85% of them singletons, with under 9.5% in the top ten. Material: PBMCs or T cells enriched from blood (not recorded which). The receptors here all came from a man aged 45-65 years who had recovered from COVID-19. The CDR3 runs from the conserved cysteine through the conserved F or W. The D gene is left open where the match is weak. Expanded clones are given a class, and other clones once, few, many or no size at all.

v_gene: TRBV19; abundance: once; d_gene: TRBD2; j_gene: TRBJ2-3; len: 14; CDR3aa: CASSIRLAADTQYF; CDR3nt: TGTGCCAGTAGTATCCGGCTAGCGGCAGATACGCAGTATTTT
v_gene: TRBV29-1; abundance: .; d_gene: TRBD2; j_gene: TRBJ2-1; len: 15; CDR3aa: CSVFGTISGYNEQFF; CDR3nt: TGCAGCGTTTTTGGGACTATCTCCGGGTACAATGAGCAGTTCTTC
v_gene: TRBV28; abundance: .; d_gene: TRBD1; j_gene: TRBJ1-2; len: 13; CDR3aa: CASRTTGVEGYTF; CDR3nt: TGTGCCAGCAGGACAACAGGGGTAGAGGGCTACACCTTC
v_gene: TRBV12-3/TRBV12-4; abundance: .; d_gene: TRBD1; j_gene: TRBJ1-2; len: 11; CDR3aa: CASSSGGGYTF; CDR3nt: TGTGCCAGCAGTTCAGGGGGCGGCTACACCTTC
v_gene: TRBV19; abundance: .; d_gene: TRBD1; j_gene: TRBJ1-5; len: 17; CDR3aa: CASRGTGASANDQPQHF; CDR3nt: TGTGCCAGTCGAGGGACAGGGGCCTCCGCGAACGATCAGCCCCAGCATTTT
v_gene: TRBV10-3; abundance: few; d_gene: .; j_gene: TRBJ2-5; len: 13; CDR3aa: CAISETRQETQYF; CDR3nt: TGTGCCATCAGTGAGACTAGGCAAGAGACCCAGTACTTC
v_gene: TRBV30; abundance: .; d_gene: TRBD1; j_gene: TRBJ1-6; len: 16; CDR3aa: CAWSLPGQGFNSPLHF; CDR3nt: TGTGCCTGGAGTCTACCGGGACAGGGGTTTAATTCACCCCTCCACTTT
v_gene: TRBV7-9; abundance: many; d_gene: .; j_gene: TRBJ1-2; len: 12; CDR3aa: CASSWRDLHTTF; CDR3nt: TGTGCCAGCAGCTGGCGGGATCTACATACGACCTTC
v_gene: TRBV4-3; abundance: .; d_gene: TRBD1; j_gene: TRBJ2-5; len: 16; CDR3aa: CASSQDGQGASETQYF; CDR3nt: TGCGCCAGCAGCCAAGATGGACAGGGGGCATCAGAGACCCAGTACTTC
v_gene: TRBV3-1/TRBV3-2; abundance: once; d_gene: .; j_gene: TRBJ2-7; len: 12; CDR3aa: CASSQGIHRRYF; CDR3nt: TGTGCCAGCAGCCAAGGGATCCACAGGCGGTACTTC
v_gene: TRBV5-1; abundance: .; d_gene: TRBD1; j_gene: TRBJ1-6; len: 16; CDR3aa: CASSLGPGQVNSPLHF; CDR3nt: TGCGCCAGCAGCTTGGGACCGGGACAGGTTAATTCACCCCTCCACTTT
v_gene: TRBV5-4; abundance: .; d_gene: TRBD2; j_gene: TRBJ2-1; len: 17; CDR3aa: CASSARTSGGAYNEQFF; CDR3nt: TGTGCCAGCAGCGCCAGGACCAGCGGGGGGGCGTACAATGAGCAGTTCTTC
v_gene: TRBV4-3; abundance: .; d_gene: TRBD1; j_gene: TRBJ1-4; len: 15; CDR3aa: CASSQDGTGTEKLFF; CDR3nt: TGCGCCAGCAGCCAAGATGGGACAGGAACTGAAAAACTGTTTTTT
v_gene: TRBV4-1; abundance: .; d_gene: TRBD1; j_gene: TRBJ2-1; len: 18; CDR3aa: CASSQDRTGTGGNNEQFF; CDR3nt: TGCGCCAGCAGCCAAGATCGGACCGGGACAGGGGGGAACAATGAGCAGTTCTTC
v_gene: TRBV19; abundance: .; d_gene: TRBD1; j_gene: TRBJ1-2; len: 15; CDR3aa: CASSWGQGANYGYTF; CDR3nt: TGTGCCAGTAGTTGGGGACAGGGCGCTAACTATGGCTACACCTTC
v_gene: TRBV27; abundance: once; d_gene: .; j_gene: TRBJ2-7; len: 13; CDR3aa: CASSLQHTYEQYF; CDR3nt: TGTGCCAGCAGTCTCCAACACACCTACGAGCAGTACTTC
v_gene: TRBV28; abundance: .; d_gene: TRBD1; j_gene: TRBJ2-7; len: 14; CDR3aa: CASSFWDRVYEQYF; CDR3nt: TGTGCCAGCAGTTTTTGGGACAGGGTCTACGAGCAGTACTTC
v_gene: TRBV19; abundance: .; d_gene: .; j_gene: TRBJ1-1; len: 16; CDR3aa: CATTPLGQFNRAGAFF; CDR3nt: TGTGCCACCACCCCCCTCGGACAGTTTAACAGAGCTGGAGCTTTCTTT
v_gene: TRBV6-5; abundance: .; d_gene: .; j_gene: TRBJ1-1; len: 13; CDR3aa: CASRGAVGTEAFF; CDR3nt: TGTGCCAGCAGAGGGGCGGTAGGCACTGAAGCTTTCTTT
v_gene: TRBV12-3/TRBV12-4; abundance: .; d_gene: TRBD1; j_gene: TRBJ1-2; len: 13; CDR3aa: CASSLGRGLGYTF; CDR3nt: TGTGCCAGCAGTTTGGGCAGGGGGCTTGGCTACACCTTC
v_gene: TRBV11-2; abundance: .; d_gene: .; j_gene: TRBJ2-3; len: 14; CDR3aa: CASSLGIRADTQYF; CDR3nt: TGTGCCAGCAGCTTAGGTATCCGGGCAGATACGCAGTATTTT
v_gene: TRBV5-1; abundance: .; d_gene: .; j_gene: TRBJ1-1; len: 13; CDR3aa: CASSQGPGTEAFF; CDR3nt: TGCGCCAGCTCCCAGGGGCCGGGGACTGAAGCTTTCTTT
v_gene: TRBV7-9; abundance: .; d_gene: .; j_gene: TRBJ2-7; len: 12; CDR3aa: CASSRESYEQYF; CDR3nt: TGTGCCAGCAGCCGAGAAAGTTACGAGCAGTACTTC
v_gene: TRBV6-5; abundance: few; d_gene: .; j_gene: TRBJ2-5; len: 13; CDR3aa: CAASRDTQETQYF; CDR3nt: TGTGCCGCCTCGAGGGACACCCAAGAGACCCAGTACTTC
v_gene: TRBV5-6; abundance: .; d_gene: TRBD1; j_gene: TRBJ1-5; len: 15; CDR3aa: CASSLGDSWNQPQHF; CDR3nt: TGTGCCAGCAGCTTGGGGGACAGCTGGAATCAGCCCCAGCATTTT
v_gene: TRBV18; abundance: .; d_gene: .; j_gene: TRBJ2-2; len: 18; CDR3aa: CASSPPSGRAANTGELFF; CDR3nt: TGTGCCAGCTCACCACCCTCGGGCAGGGCAGCGAACACCGGGGAGCTGTTTTTT
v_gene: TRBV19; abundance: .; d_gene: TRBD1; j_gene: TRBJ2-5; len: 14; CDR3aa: CASSNSIRGETQYF; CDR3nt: TGTGCCAGTAGTAATAGCATCAGGGGGGAGACCCAGTACTTC
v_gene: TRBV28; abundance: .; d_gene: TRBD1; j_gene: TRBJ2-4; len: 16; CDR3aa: CASSSAGGGSKNIQYF; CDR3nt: TGTGCCAGCAGTTCGGCAGGGGGCGGTTCCAAAAACATTCAGTACTTC
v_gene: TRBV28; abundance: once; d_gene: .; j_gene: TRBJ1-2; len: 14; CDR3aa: CASSFGGGDYGYTF; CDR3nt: TGTGCCAGCAGTTTCGGGGGTGGGGACTATGGCTACACCTTC
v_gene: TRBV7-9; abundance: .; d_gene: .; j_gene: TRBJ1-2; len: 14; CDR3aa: CASSLATGSYGYTF; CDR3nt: TGTGCCAGCAGCTTAGCGACAGGAAGCTATGGCTACACCTTC
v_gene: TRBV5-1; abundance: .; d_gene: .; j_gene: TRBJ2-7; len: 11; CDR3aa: CASTGDYEQYF; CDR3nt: TGCGCCAGCACTGGAGACTACGAGCAGTACTTC
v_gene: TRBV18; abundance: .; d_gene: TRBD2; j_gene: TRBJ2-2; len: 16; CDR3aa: CASSRNSGGATGELFF; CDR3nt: TGTGCCAGCTCGAGAAATAGCGGGGGAGCCACCGGGGAGCTGTTTTTT
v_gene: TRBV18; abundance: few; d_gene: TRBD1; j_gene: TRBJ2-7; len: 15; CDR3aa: CASSPGGQGAREQYF; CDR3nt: TGTGCCAGCTCACCGGGGGGCCAGGGGGCGAGGGAGCAGTACTTC
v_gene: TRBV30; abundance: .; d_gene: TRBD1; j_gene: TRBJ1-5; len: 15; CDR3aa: CAWSVGTGINQPQHF; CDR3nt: TGTGCCTGGAGTGTTGGGACAGGGATCAATCAGCCCCAGCATTTT
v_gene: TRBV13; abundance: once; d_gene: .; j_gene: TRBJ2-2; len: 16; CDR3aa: CASSLTGPRYTGELFF; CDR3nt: TGTGCCAGCAGCTTAACAGGGCCCCGGTACACCGGGGAGCTGTTTTTT
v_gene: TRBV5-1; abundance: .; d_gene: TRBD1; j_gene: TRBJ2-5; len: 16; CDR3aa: CASSLAGTGGIETQYF; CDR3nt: TGCGCCAGCAGCTTGGCTGGGACAGGGGGCATAGAGACCCAGTACTTC